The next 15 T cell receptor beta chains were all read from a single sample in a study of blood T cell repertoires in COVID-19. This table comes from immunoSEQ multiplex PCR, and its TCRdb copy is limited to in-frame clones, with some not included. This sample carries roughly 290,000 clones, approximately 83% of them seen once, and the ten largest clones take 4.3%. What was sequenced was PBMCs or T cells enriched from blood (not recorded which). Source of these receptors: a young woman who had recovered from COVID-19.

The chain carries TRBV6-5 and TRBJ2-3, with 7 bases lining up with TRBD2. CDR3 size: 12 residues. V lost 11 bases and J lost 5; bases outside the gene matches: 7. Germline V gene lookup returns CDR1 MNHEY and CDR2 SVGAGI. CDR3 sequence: CAAREYRDTQYF. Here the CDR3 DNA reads TGTGCCGCGCGGGAGTATAGAGATACGCAGTATTTT.

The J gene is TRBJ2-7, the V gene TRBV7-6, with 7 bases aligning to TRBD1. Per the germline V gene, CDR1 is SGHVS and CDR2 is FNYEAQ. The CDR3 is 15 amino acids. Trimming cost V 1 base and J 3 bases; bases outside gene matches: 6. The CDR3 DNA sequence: TGTGCCAGCAGCTTAGGGACAGGCCAAGGCTACGAGCAGTACTTC. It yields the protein CASSLGTGQGYEQYF.

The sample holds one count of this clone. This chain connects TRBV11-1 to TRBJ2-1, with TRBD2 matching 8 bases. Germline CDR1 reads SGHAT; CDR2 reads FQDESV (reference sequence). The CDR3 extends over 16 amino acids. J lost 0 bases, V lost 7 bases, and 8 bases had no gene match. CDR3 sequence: CASNGGGSSSYNEQFF. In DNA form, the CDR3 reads TGTGCCAGCAACGGCGGGGGGAGCAGCTCCTACAATGAGCAGTTCTTC.

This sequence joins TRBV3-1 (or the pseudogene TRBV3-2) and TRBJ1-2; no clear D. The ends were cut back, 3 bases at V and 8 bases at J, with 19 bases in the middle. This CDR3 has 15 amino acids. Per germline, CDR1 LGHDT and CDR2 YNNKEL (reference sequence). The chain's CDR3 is CASSHSRRTARGYTF. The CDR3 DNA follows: TGTGCCAGCAGCCATAGTCGGCGCACAGCCCGAGGCTACACCTTC.

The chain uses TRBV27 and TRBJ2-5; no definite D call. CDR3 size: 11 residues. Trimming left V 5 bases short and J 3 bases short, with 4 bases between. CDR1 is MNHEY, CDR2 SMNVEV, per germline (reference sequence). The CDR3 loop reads CASSHEETQYF. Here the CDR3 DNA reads TGTGCCAGCAGTCATGAAGAGACCCAGTACTTC.

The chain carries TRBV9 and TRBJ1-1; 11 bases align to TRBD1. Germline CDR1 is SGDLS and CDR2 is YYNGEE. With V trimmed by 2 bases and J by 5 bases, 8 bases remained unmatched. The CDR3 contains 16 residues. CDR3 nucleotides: TGTGCCAGCAGCGTTGGGACAGGGGGATTGAGGACTGAAGCTTTCTTT. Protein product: CASSVGTGGLRTEAFF.

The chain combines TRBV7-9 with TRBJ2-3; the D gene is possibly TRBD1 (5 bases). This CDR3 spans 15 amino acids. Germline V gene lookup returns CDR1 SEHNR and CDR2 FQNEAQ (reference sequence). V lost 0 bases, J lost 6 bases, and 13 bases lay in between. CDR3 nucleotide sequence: TGTGCCAGCAGCTTAGCAGGGGAAAGGGCGGATACGCAGTATTTT. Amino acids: CASSLAGERADTQYF. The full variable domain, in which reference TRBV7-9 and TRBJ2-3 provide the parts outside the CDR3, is DTGVSQNPRHKITKRGQNVTFRCDPISEHNRLYWYRQTLGQGPEFLTYFQNEAQLEKSRLLSDRFSAERPKGSFSTLEIQRTEQGDSAMYLCASSLAGERADTQYFGPGTRLTVL.

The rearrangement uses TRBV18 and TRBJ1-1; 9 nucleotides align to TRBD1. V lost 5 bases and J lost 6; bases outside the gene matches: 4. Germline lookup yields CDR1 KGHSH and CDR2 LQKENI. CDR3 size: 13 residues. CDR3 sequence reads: CASSRDRDSEAFF. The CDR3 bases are TGTGCCAGCTCAAGGGACAGGGACTCTGAAGCTTTCTTT.

CDR3 bases: TGTGCCAGCAGTTCGCCGGACAGGTTGAATTCACCCCTCCACTTT. Translated, it gives CASSSPDRLNSPLHF. The chain combines TRBV28 with TRBJ1-6; 7 nucleotides align to TRBD1. The CDR3 totals 15 residues. The ends lost 4 bases at V and 7 bases at J; junction bases unmatched: 7. Germline V CDR1 and CDR2: MDHEN, SYDVKM.

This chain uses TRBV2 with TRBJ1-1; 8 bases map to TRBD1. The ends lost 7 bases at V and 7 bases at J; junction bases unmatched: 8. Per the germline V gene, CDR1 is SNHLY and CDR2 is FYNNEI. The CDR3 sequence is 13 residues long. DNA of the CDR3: TGTGCCAGCAAGGCGGACAGGGAGAATGAAGCTTTCTTT. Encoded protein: CASKADRENEAFF.

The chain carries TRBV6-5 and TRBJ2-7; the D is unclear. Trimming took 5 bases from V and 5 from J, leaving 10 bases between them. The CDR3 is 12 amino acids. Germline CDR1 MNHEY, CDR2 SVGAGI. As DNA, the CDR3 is TGTGCCAGCAGTCCGTCACACCACGAGCAGTACTTC. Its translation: CASSPSHHEQYF.

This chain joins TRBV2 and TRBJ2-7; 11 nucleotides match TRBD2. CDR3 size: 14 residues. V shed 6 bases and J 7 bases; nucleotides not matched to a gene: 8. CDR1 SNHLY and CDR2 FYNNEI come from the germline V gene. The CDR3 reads CASRDSGGAYEQYF. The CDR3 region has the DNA TGTGCCAGCAGAGATAGCGGGGGGGCTTATGAGCAGTACTTC.

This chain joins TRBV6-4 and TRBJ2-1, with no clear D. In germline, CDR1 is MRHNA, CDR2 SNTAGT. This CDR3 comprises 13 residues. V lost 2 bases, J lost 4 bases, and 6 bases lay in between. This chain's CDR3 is CASSDTVYNEQFF. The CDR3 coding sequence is TGTGCCAGCAGTGACACGGTTTACAATGAGCAGTTCTTC.

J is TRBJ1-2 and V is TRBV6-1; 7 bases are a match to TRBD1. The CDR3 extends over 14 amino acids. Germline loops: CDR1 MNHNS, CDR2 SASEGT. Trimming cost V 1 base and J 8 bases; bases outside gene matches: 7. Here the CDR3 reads CASSEDPGGRGYTF. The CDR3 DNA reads TGTGCCAGCAGTGAAGATCCAGGGGGTCGAGGCTACACCTTC.

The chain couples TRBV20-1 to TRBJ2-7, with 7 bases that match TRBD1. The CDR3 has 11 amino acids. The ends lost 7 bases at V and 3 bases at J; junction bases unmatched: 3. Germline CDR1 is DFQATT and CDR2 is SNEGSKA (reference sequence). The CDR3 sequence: CSVNRGYEQYF. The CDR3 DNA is TGCAGTGTAAACAGGGGCTACGAGCAGTACTTC.